These T cell receptor beta chains were read from a single sample in a study of blood T cell repertoires in COVID-19. Produced via immunoSEQ multiplex PCR; TCRdb's table is partial and in-frame only. The data contain approximately 100,000 clones, around 85% of them singletons. The sequencing input was peripheral blood. All receptors derive from a woman of 80 years or more with active or convalescent COVID-19. Both conserved end residues are part of each CDR3. The D gene is left open where the match is weak. Rows may omit the clone size; those that give it use once, few, many or a size class.

clone size | D gene | CDR3 length | J gene | V gene | CDR3 protein | CDR3 DNA
- | TRBD2 | 13 | TRBJ2-1 | TRBV6-2/TRBV6-3 | CASSRLADNEQFF | TGTGCCAGCAGCCGACTAGCGGACAATGAGCAGTTCTTC
- | - | 12 | TRBJ1-1 | TRBV6-6 | CASSPQGTWAFF | TGTGCCAGCAGCCCCCAGGGCACTTGGGCTTTCTTT
- | TRBD2 | 15 | TRBJ2-1 | TRBV6-2/TRBV6-3 | CASSYSGLALNEQFF | TGTGCCAGCAGTTACTCCGGACTAGCGCTCAATGAGCAGTTCTTC
- | TRBD2 | 15 | TRBJ2-5 | TRBV11-2 | CASSFSGALGETQYF | TGTGCCAGCAGCTTTAGCGGGGCCCTCGGGGAGACCCAGTACTTC
- | TRBD1 | 15 | TRBJ2-1 | TRBV5-4 | CASSFRQGARNEQFF | TGTGCCAGCAGCTTTCGACAGGGGGCCCGGAATGAGCAGTTCTTC
- | TRBD1 | 14 | TRBJ1-1 | TRBV25-1 | CASSTGQESTEAFF | TGTGCCAGCAGTACTGGACAGGAGAGCACTGAAGCTTTCTTT
few | TRBD2 | 17 | TRBJ2-1 | TRBV19 | CASSKRLAGGSYNEQFF | TGTGCCAGTAGTAAACGACTAGCGGGAGGGTCCTACAATGAGCAGTTCTTC
- | TRBD1 | 15 | TRBJ1-5 | TRBV7-9 | CASSATGTAGQPQHF | TGTGCCAGCAGCGCGACCGGGACAGCTGGCCAGCCCCAGCATTTT
once | TRBD2 | 15 | TRBJ2-1 | TRBV2 | CASSKLAGAYNEQFF | TGTGCCAGCAGTAAATTAGCGGGAGCCTACAATGAGCAGTTCTTC
- | - | 16 | TRBJ1-5 | TRBV4-1 | CASSQGRQGNNQPQHF | TGCGCCAGCAGCCAGGGGAGGCAAGGGAACAATCAGCCCCAGCATTTT
- | TRBD1 | 17 | TRBJ2-3 | TRBV6-1 | CASSEYGDSGYTDTQYF | TGTGCCAGCAGTGAATATGGGGACAGCGGTTACACAGATACGCAGTATTTT
- | - | 11 | TRBJ2-5 | TRBV20-1 | CSGTGFETQYF | TGCAGTGGAACAGGGTTTGAGACCCAGTACTTC
- | - | 13 | TRBJ2-7 | TRBV12-3/TRBV12-4 | CASSAAGTYEQYF | TGTGCCAGCAGTGCGGCGGGGACCTACGAGCAGTACTTC
once | - | 12 | TRBJ1-4 | TRBV6-2/TRBV6-3 | CASSFPFEKLFF | TGTGCCAGCAGTTTCCCATTTGAAAAACTGTTTTTT
- | - | 14 | TRBJ2-2 | TRBV6-2/TRBV6-3 | CASSFLGVIGELFF | TGTGCCAGCAGTTTTCTAGGAGTGATCGGGGAGCTGTTTTTT
- | - | 15 | TRBJ1-6 | TRBV28 | CASVRGEIGGSPLHF | TGTGCCAGCGTCCGGGGGGAGATTGGAGGCTCACCCCTCCACTTT
- | - | 17 | TRBJ2-7 | TRBV7-3 | CASSLTGGDVSSYEQYF | TGTGCCAGCAGCTTAACAGGAGGCGATGTAAGCTCCTACGAGCAGTACTTC
once | TRBD2 | 16 | TRBJ2-3 | TRBV7-2 | CASSLVSGGAQDTQYF | TGTGCCAGCAGCTTAGTCAGCGGGGGGGCCCAGGATACGCAGTATTTT
- | - | 14 | TRBJ1-2 | TRBV19 | CASRPGVANYGYTF | TGTGCCAGTAGACCCGGGGTAGCTAACTATGGCTACACCTTC
- | - | 12 | TRBJ1-2 | TRBV28 | CASSFQGYGYTF | TGTGCCAGCAGTTTCCAGGGGTATGGCTACACCTTC
- | - | 14 | TRBJ1-5 | TRBV27 | CASSRSGSNQPQHF | TGTGCCAGCAGTCGTTCGGGTAGCAATCAGCCCCAGCATTTT
- | - | 16 | TRBJ2-1 | TRBV5-1 | CASSSGGTASYNEQFF | TGCGCCAGCAGCTCGGGCGGGACAGCCTCCTACAATGAGCAGTTCTTC
- | TRBD1 | 15 | TRBJ1-1 | TRBV11-3 | CASSSGQGRNTEAFF | TGTGCCAGCAGCTCCGGACAGGGAAGGAACACTGAAGCTTTCTTT
- | TRBD1 | 14 | TRBJ2-4 | TRBV6-5 | CASSLGGIRNIQYF | TGTGCCAGCAGTTTAGGGGGCATCCGCAACATTCAGTACTTC
- | TRBD2 | 16 | TRBJ2-5 | TRBV6-6 | CASSYGSGKVEETQYF | TGTGCCAGCAGTTACGGGAGCGGGAAGGTTGAAGAGACCCAGTACTTC
- | TRBD1 | 15 | TRBJ1-1 | TRBV18 | CASSPTGDMNTEAFF | TGTGCCAGCTCACCGACAGGGGATATGAACACTGAAGCTTTCTTT
once | TRBD1 | 15 | TRBJ1-6 | TRBV9 | CASSERQGNNSPLHF | TGTGCCAGCAGCGAAAGACAGGGGAACAATTCACCCCTCCACTTT
- | TRBD2 | 15 | TRBJ2-3 | TRBV9 | CASRRGLADTDTQYF | TGTGCCAGCCGGCGGGGACTAGCGGACACAGATACGCAGTATTTT
- | - | 14 | TRBJ2-5 | TRBV30 | CAWSGLRLQETQYF | TGTGCCTGGAGTGGACTCCGGTTACAAGAGACCCAGTACTTC
- | TRBD2 | 15 | TRBJ2-3 | TRBV3-1/TRBV3-2 | CASSPIAGSTDTQYF | TGTGCCAGCAGCCCCATAGCGGGTAGCACAGATACGCAGTATTTT
once | TRBD1 | 17 | TRBJ1-5 | TRBV3-1/TRBV3-2 | CASSQVLGQVFNQPQHF | TGTGCCAGCAGCCAAGTGTTGGGACAGGTCTTCAATCAGCCCCAGCATTTT
- | TRBD2 | 16 | TRBJ2-3 | TRBV9 | CASSKRAGDPTDTQYF | TGTGCCAGCAGCAAACGAGCGGGGGACCCTACAGATACGCAGTATTTT
- | TRBD2 | 18 | TRBJ2-7 | TRBV7-6 | CASSRWVSSGGARYEQYF | TGTGCCAGCAGCCGTTGGGTGTCTAGCGGGGGCGCCCGGTACGAGCAGTACTTC
- | - | 14 | TRBJ1-5 | TRBV2 | CASSREGSSSAQHF | TGTGCCAGCAGTCGGGAGGGAAGTAGTTCGGCCCAGCATTTT
- | - | 15 | TRBJ1-5 | TRBV30 | CAWSLGAGEGQPQHF | TGTGCCTGGAGCCTAGGGGCAGGGGAGGGTCAGCCCCAGCATTTT
- | - | 14 | TRBJ2-1 | TRBV4-3 | CASSQGAGLNEQFF | TGCGCCAGCAGCCAAGGCGCAGGGCTGAATGAGCAGTTCTTC
- | - | 15 | TRBJ2-7 | TRBV3-1/TRBV3-2 | CASRPGLDFSYEQYF | TGTGCCAGCAGACCTGGCCTAGATTTCTCCTACGAGCAGTACTTC
- | TRBD1 | 14 | TRBJ1-5 | TRBV19 | CASSSPGGSQPQHF | TGTGCCAGTAGTTCACCAGGGGGCTCTCAGCCCCAGCATTTT
- | TRBD1 | 19 | TRBJ2-5 | TRBV6-1 | CASSEEGNRAGGYQETQYF | TGTGCCAGCAGTGAAGAAGGCAATAGGGCAGGGGGTTATCAAGAGACCCAGTACTTC
- | - | 14 | TRBJ1-6 | TRBV28 | CASSAGTPNSPLHF | TGTGCCAGCAGTGCCGGGACACCCAATTCACCCCTCCACTTT
- | TRBD2 | 16 | TRBJ2-3 | TRBV2 | CASSLLTSGGADTQYF | TGTGCCAGCAGTCTTCTAACTAGCGGGGGGGCAGATACGCAGTATTTT
- | TRBD1 | 16 | TRBJ2-1 | TRBV4-2 | CASSQDWGQGGNEQFF | TGTGCCAGCAGCCAAGATTGGGGACAGGGGGGCAATGAGCAGTTCTTC
- | TRBD2 | 14 | TRBJ2-5 | TRBV5-8 | CASSQLAGQETQYF | TGTGCCAGCAGCCAACTAGCGGGTCAAGAGACCCAGTACTTC
- | - | 15 | TRBJ1-5 | TRBV4-1 | CASSQVRSSNQPQHF | TGCGCCAGCAGCCAAGTTCGCAGTAGCAATCAGCCCCAGCATTTT
- | - | 13 | TRBJ1-2 | TRBV5-1 | CASSLAGEYGYTF | TGCGCCAGCAGCTTGGCCGGGGAATATGGCTACACCTTC
- | TRBD1 | 15 | TRBJ2-7 | TRBV7-8 | CASSLGQGVNYEQYF | TGTGCCAGCAGCTTAGGACAGGGGGTAAACTACGAGCAGTACTTC
once | - | 14 | TRBJ2-4 | TRBV2 | CASITGLAKNIQYF | TGTGCCAGCATTACAGGTCTTGCCAAAAACATTCAGTACTTC
- | TRBD1 | 13 | TRBJ1-1 | TRBV11-3 | CASSLTGDTEAFF | TGTGCCAGCAGTTTAACAGGGGATACTGAAGCTTTCTTT
- | - | 11 | TRBJ2-7 | TRBV12-3/TRBV12-4 | CASSAEYEQYF | TGTGCCAGCAGTGCCGAGTACGAGCAGTACTTC
- | - | 13 | TRBJ2-1 | TRBV4-2 | CASSQEAGTEQFF | TGTGCCAGCAGCCAAGAGGCGGGCACTGAGCAGTTCTTC
few | TRBD1 | 14 | TRBJ1-5 | TRBV19 | CASSPGGQVQPQHF | TGTGCCAGTAGTCCAGGGGGGCAGGTTCAGCCCCAGCATTTT
- | - | 17 | TRBJ1-3 | TRBV27 | CASSSWAEYYSGNTIYF | TGTGCCAGCAGTTCTTGGGCAGAATATTACTCTGGAAACACCATATATTTT
- | - | 14 | TRBJ1-2 | TRBV9 | CASSAYRSNYGYTF | TGTGCCAGCAGCGCCTACAGGTCGAACTATGGCTACACCTTC
- | TRBD1 | 15 | TRBJ1-1 | TRBV5-4 | CASRTGGVLFTEAFF | TGTGCCAGCCGTACAGGGGGGGTCCTCTTCACTGAAGCTTTCTTT
- | - | 16 | TRBJ2-2 | TRBV7-2 | CASSSAGTRNTGELFF | TGTGCCAGCAGCTCGGCCGGGACACGGAACACCGGGGAGCTGTTTTTT
few | - | 14 | TRBJ2-5 | TRBV11-1 | CASSPLGVGETQYF | TGTGCCAGCAGCCCCCTAGGGGTTGGTGAGACCCAGTACTTC